This T cell receptor beta chain was captured in a study of neurological immune-mediated disorders. TCRdb reprocessed the 5' RACE reads via MiXCR and lists one record per CDR3 protein. The top ten hold over 4% of the sample, which has about 50,000 distinct CDR3 sequences, about a tenth seen once. This clonotype was seen at least ten times. The unsorted libraries were generated from a total of 2 million PBMCs, which had been stored in RNAlater at -80 C. CDR1 is DFQATT, CDR2 SNEGSKA, per germline (reference sequence). V was clipped by 2 bases and J by 7 bases; unmatched bases: 7. The CDR3 sequence is 13 residues long.

This clonotype originated in a man between 65 and 85 years old with HTLV-1-associated myelopathy (HAM/TSP). The sequenced sample was PBMCs. J is TRBJ2-5 and V is TRBV20-1; 7 nucleotides match TRBD1. The CDR3 coding sequence is TGCAGTGCTAGAAAGGACAGGATGGGGACCCAGTACTTC. Its translation: CSARKDRMGTQYF.